The present T cell receptor (beta chain) was sequenced within a study of CXCR3-negative and CXCR3-positive naive CD8 T cells. Whole-study findings and limits: TRB CDR3s of CXCR3-positive naive cells were more hydrophobic than those of CXCR3-negative naive cells. In both naive subsets diversity was comparably high, whereas memory CD8+ cells showed much lower diversity. Fresh PBMCs went into most assays, and CXCR3 expression partly declined after cryopreservation.

For this clonotype: What it recognizes is unknown.

5' RACE with UMI labels generated the TRB cDNA libraries. TCRdb processed the 5' RACE reads again and assigns one entry to each CDR3 protein, with no DNA. The specimen's table records around 63,000 distinct CDR3 sequences. The CDR3 has 14 residues. Germline lookup yields CDR1 MNHEY and CDR2 SVGAGI. J is TRBJ1-5 and V is TRBV6-5; TCRdb proposes TRBD1, but this gene call is untestable without DNA. The TCR originated in a human donor in good health. Some clones in this sample may be carry-over from other donors' samples. Specimen: naive CXCR3+ CD8+ T cells from blood. Subset: CD45RO-CCR7+CD27+CD95- naive CD8+ T cells expressing CXCR3 (TNR3+). The CDR3 loop is CASRDTRSNQPQHF.